This passage covers 2 T cell receptor beta chains from one sample sequenced in a study of T cells in Graves' hyperthyroidism and ophthalmopathy. Regions amplified from RNA transcripts were the TCR beta CDR3 regions. First-round RT-PCR targeting the TCR CDR3 was performed with the HTBI primer set. TCRdb independently ran MiXCR on the multiplex PCR reads; one entry per CDR3 protein. The sample has about 460,000 distinct CDR3 sequences, 20% to 25% seen once; the top ten hold approximately 49%. Material for sequencing was blood. The receptors here all came from a woman between 65 and 79 years old with Graves' ophthalmopathy.

The chain has TRBV6-1 and TRBJ1-1; unclear D gene. Germline values: CDR1 MNHNS, CDR2 SASEGT. The CDR3 runs 13 residues. Trimming cost V 4 bases and J 4 bases, with 10 bases left between them. The CDR3 region has the DNA TGTGCCAGCAGTGGTATTGAGGGCACTGAAGCTTTCTTT. Translation: CASSGIEGTEAFF.

This clonotype showed up just a few times. V gene TRBV12-3 or TRBV12-4 combines with J gene TRBJ1-6; 10 bases map to TRBD1. The CDR3 sequence is 15 residues long. V gave up 6 bases and J gave up 8 bases; unmatched junction bases: 7. In DNA, the CDR3 is TGTGCCAGCAGGGGGGGACAGGGGTATGATTCACCCCTCCACTTT. Its translation is CASRGGQGYDSPLHF.